One sample yielded the 13 T cell receptor delta chains listed below, sequenced in a study of γδ T cells in repeated Plasmodium falciparum infection (dated by TCRdb to 2020 to 2022). The library was built by means of multiplex PCR. Sequencing used an Illumina MiSeq. In TCRdb, clones were called once more from the public reads by CATT, and rows of identical DNA were later combined. The sample table lists about 50,000 delta-chain clones, about 1.9% of them with a count of one. The biggest ten clones account for around 22% of the sample. For bulk TCR repertoire analysis, Vgamma9/Vdelta2+ and Vdelta2-negative gammadelta T cell populations were isolated by flow sorting from peripheral blood mononuclear cells. Sequencing used gamma-delta T cells from blood. The receptors derive from a pool of human donors (malaria-infected and uninfected, not separated).

There are a few counts of this clone. A read error may explain this, as a much larger clone is one base away. The chain has TRDV1 and TRDJ2; TRDD3 agrees at 10 bases. The J gene is absent in TCRdb and was assigned here via DNA matching to germline. The CDR3 has 21 amino acids. The V gene end was trimmed by 2 bases and the J gene end by 8 bases; junction bases not matched to a gene: 23. The germline CDR1 and CDR2 sequences are TSWWSYY and QGS. The CDR3 loop is CALGEYPNQWGILKQGAQLFF. The CDR3 DNA sequence: TGTGCTCTTGGGGAATACCCTAACCAATGGGGGATACTCAAACAGGGGGCACAACTCTTCTTT.

This clone was detected ten times or more. The TCRdb protein comes from a much larger clone and disagrees with this DNA's translation at residue 9, likely due to a read error; the protein given here is derived from the DNA. The chain uses TRDV2 and TRDJ4; 7 nucleotides line up with TRDD3. Here the J gene came from matching the DNA to germline, since TCRdb omits it. This CDR3 is 16 amino acids long. V dropped 1 base and J dropped 1; count of bases not matched to a gene: 11. Germline V CDR1 and CDR2: GEAIGNYY, EKD. The CDR3 region is CACDTVWGVRDRPLIF. CDR3 nucleotides: TGTGCCTGTGACACGGTCTGGGGGGTACGTGACAGACCCCTGATCTTT.

This clone was detected many times. TCRdb's protein, taken from a much larger clone, differs from this DNA's translation at residue 5, likely owing to a read error; the protein displayed comes from the DNA. The chain employs TRDV1 and TRDJ1; 9 bases are shared with TRDD2. No J gene is reported in TCRdb; it was inferred here by comparing the DNA with germline. V gave up 5 bases and J gave up 0 bases; unmatched junction bases: 25. Germline V gene data show CDR1 as TSWWSYY and CDR2 as QGS. This CDR3 is 22 amino acids long. CDR3 region: CALGSPAFLRNWGWRYTDKLIF. CDR3 DNA sequence: TGTGCTCTTGGGAGTCCCGCCTTCCTACGAAACTGGGGATGGAGGTACACCGATAAACTCATCTTT.

Regarding this clone: The protein that TCRdb holds for this DNA derives from a much larger clone and differs from the translated DNA at residue 9, which likely indicates a read error; the protein shown here is translated from the DNA. This chain connects TRDV1 to TRDJ1, with 10 bases fitting TRDD3. The CDR3 runs to 21 residues. From germline, CDR1 is TSWWSYY and CDR2 QGS. The V and J ends lost 5 bases and 0 bases, in that order; junction bases with no gene match: 21. This CDR3 reads CALGKGILGWGIPKYTDKLIF. In DNA form, the CDR3 reads TGTGCTCTTGGGAAGGGGATTCTTGGGTGGGGGATACCAAAGTACACCGATAAACTCATCTTT.

This clone was counted between two and nine times. Translating this DNA gives a protein that differs at residue 14 from the TCRdb one, which belongs to a much larger clone; a read error is likely, and the protein shown is this translation. The genes are TRDV1 and TRDJ1; perhaps TRDD3 as D (5 bases). The J gene was missing in TCRdb and was found by matching the end of the DNA to germline. The CDR3 is 21 amino acids. Germline CDR1 reads TSWWSYY; CDR2 reads QGS. CDR3 region: CALVELPGVQGMILIPDKLIF. Written as DNA, the CDR3 is TGTGCTCTTGTGGAACTCCCAGGGGTCCAAGGGATGATCCTCATACCCGATAAACTCATCTTT.

With regard to this clone: This likely stems from a read error, as it lies one base from a far larger clone. Other nucleotide sequences in the sample specify the same CDR3. This chain's CDR3 is CAFPARRIVADKLIF. The CDR3 region has the DNA TGTGCCTTCCCGGCCCGGCGGATAGTCGCTGATAAACTCATCTTT. The chain recombines TRDV3 with TRDJ1; D tentatively fits TRDD1 or TRDD3 (5 bases each). The J gene is not listed in TCRdb, so it was assigned here from a DNA match to germline. The CDR3 runs to 15 residues. The germline V gene has CDR1 TVYSNPD and CDR2 GDNSRS (reference sequence). Trimming removed 3 bases at V and 5 bases at J, with 22 bases between.

The rearrangement uses TRDV3 and TRDJ1; 7 bases map to TRDD3. TCRdb supplies no J gene; here it was assigned by aligning the nucleotide sequence to germline. The CDR3 extends over 18 amino acids. Germline assignment: CDR1 TVYSNPD and CDR2 GDNSRS (reference sequence). Trimming at V came to 3 bases and at J to 0 bases, leaving 19 bases not matched to a gene. CDR3 in amino acids: CALGGGVLGNTNTDKLIF. The CDR3 nucleotides are TGTGCCTTGGGGGGGGGGGTACTGGGGAATACCAACACCGATAAACTCATCTTT. The full variable domain, completed using reference TRDV3 and TRDJ1, is CDKVTQSSPDQTVASGSEVVLLCTYDTVYSNPDLFWYRIRPDYSFQFVFYGDNSRSEGADFTQGRFSVKHILTQKAFHLVISPVRTEDSATYYCALGGGVLGNTNTDKLIFGKGTRVTVEP.

This clone was seen repeatedly, ten times or more. The protein TCRdb gives is from a much larger clone and does not agree with this DNA's translation at residue 11, likely a read error; the protein shown here comes from the DNA. Here the CDR3 reads CAFAIGLPTHPGWSDKLIF. In DNA, the CDR3 is TGTGCTTTTGCGATCGGTCTTCCAACTCACCCTGGGTGGTCCGATAAACTCATCTTT. The rearrangement links TRDV1 to TRDJ1; D assignment may be TRDD2 or TRDD3 (5 bases each). The J gene comes from matching the DNA to germline here; TCRdb lacks it. The V end was cut by 11 bases, the J end by 3 bases, with 34 bases between. This CDR3 has 19 amino acids. Germline lookup yields CDR1 TSWWSYY and CDR2 QGS.

This clone was recorded many times. A far larger clone differs by one base, so this is likely a read error. In the same sample, other DNA sequences code for this CDR3. The V call is TRDV1, the J call TRDJ1, with a possible D match to TRDD2 (9 bases). CDR3 length equals 17 residues. Germline V gives CDR1 TSWWSYY, CDR2 QGS. The CDR3, as DNA: TGTGCTCTTGGGGACCAACCCTTCCTACGTCTCTGGGGGAAACTCATTTTT. This encodes CALGDQPFLRLWGKLIF.

This clone has just a few counts. V and J are TRDV1 and TRDJ1; possibly TRDD3 for D (6 bases). TCRdb leaves out the J gene; it was filled in here by matching the DNA to germline. Germline V gene data show CDR1 as TSWWSYY and CDR2 as QGS. The V end was cut by 2 bases, the J end by 5 bases, with 33 bases between. The CDR3 totals 21 residues. The CDR3 sequence is CALGESRVPPGGGGFEDKLIF. The CDR3 DNA sequence: TGTGCTCTTGGGGAATCCAGAGTCCCCCCCGGAGGGGGAGGTTTTGAGGATAAACTCATCTTT.

This clone has ten or more counts. This sequence is one base from a far larger clone and is likely a read error. This CDR3 is also generated by other DNA sequences in the sample. The J gene is TRDJ1, the V gene TRAV36/DV7, with D possibly TRDD3 on 6 matching bases. This CDR3 has 19 residues. CDR1 is VTNFRS, CDR2 LTSSGIE, per germline (reference sequence). The CDR3 region is CAVLALRWGSPTYTDKLIF. For the CDR3, the DNA is TGTGCTGTGCTTGCCTTACGATGGGGATCGCCGACCTACACCGATAAACTCATCTTC. The full variable domain, its missing parts supplied by reference TRAV36/DV7 and TRDJ1, is EDKVVQSPLSLVVHEGDTVTLNCSYEVTNFRSLLWYKQEKKAPTFLFMLTSSGIEKKSGRLSSILDKKELSSILNITATQTGDSAIYLCAVLALRWGSPTYTDKLIFGKGTRVTVEP.

Of note for this clone: A far larger clone is off by one base, so a read error is likely. Other DNA sequences in the sample encode the same CDR3. The chain has TRDV2 and TRDJ3, with 11 bases matching TRDD3. TCRdb lists no J gene, so it was determined here by aligning the DNA to germline. This CDR3 region has 26 residues. Germline V CDR1 and CDR2: GEAIGNYY, EKD. The J segment lost 3 bases and the V segment lost 0 bases, leaving 27 bases of the junction unmatched. The DNA of the CDR3 is TGTGCCTGTGACACCGGTCTAATGCCCCATCGTCGTGGCACTGGGGGATATATCTGGGACACCCGACAGATGTTTTTC. This gives the protein CACDTGLMPHRRGTGGYIWDTRQMFF.

In this sample, this clone turned up a few times. TCRdb shows a much larger clone's protein in place of this DNA's translation, and the two differ at residue 14, likely through a read error; the protein shown is translated from the DNA. The chain is built from TRDV3 and TRDJ1; 13 nucleotides align to TRDD3. The J gene is absent in TCRdb and was assigned here via DNA matching to germline. V lost 2 bases, J lost 1 base, and 19 bases stayed unmatched. Germline lookup yields CDR1 TVYSNPD and CDR2 GDNSRS (reference sequence). The CDR3 loop spans 20 amino acids. DNA for the CDR3: TGTGCCTTTCAGCGCCCGCTACTGGGGGATACGCATGAGGTCACCGATAAACTCATCTTT. Amino acids: CAFQRPLLGDTHEVTDKLIF.